This T cell receptor (beta chain) is from a study of cytotoxic CD8 clonotypes in ibrutinib-treated CLL. Findings of the study overall: Researchers report that baseline clonality outpaced age-matched healthy donors and tracked circulating CD8+ T-cell counts.

TCRdb's copy holds only in-frame clones and misses some; the assay was immunoSEQ multiplex PCR. The sample comprises roughly 100,000 clones, around 73% of which are singletons, and about 29% rests with the top ten. TCR beta libraries used roughly 1.9 micrograms of DNA from cryopreserved PBMCs. The CDR3 spans 12 residues. Germline assignment: CDR1 SNHLY and CDR2 FYNNEI. The ends were cut back, 4 bases at V and 10 bases at J, with 11 bases in the middle. For this clone: The antigen is unknown.

The TCR originated in a human donor with chronic lymphocytic leukemia. The sequencing used PBMCs, collected after 12 months of ibrutinib treatment. The chain recombines TRBV2 with TRBJ2-1; D assignment may be TRBD1 or TRBD2 (6 bases each). The CDR3 here is CASSVGGREQFF. CDR3 sequence (DNA): TGTGCCAGCAGTGTCGGGGGCAGAGAGCAGTTCTTC.